This T cell receptor beta chain was observed in a study of blood T cell repertoires in COVID-19 (dated by TCRdb to the early 2020s). Regarding the research as a whole: The collaborator samples originated in the United States, Italy and Spain and spanned the acute and convalescent phases of COVID-19. Where available, HLA class I and class II types were obtained from metadata supplied by the sample provider rather than from assay-based typing. The repertoires were made available in a free public database intended to serve as a resource for research on the immune response to SARS-CoV-2. Sample metadata almost always included a de-identified subject ID, COVID-19 status, age in years and sex. Samples were obtained from the ongoing ImmuneRACE study (first 160 participants) and from about 1,300 subjects provided by 6 global collaborators. Deeply sampled blood TCRbeta repertoires from subjects exposed to, actively infected with, or recovered from COVID-19 were included in the dataset. The material from the prospective study consisted of cDNA or gDNA derived from T cells, B-cell-depleted T cells, or PBMCs.

The collaborating institutions used their own protocols to collect whole blood in K2EDTA tubes. For TCRbeta analysis, collaborator samples were shipped as frozen whole blood, as isolated PBMCs, or as DNA extracted from either sample type. Notes on this clone: It lacks a known antigen. Base qualities are missing; no much larger clone stands one base away.

What the authors observed across the whole study: Clinical and demographic metadata were provided uncurated, with the amount varying by source and participant.

From the cysteine up to the phenylalanine, the CDR3 has a length of 19 residues. Just CDR3 DNA is preserved here, 57 bases in frame from base 1. CDR1 and CDR2, looked up from the germline V gene, are KGHDR and SFDVKD. Trimming takes 6 bases off V and 0 bases off J; junction bases not matched to a gene: 8. TCRbeta CDR3 regions were amplified from genomic DNA by means of the immunoSEQ Assay, a bias-controlled multiplex PCR. In the authors' own workflow: The number of nucleated cells in each sample was estimated from the amplification of reference gene primers within the assay. To quantify the absolute abundance of each unique TCRbeta CDR3 rearrangement, sequence reads were collapsed and filtered. For each sample, productive Simpson clonality was calculated by taking the square root of Simpson's diversity index across productive rearrangements. TCRdb stores this immuneACCESS table with in-frame sequences only. Part of the clones is absent; in the studies checked, under half of the shortfall reflects unresolved V genes, and no reason is known for the rest. That table gives V, J and clone size, and the DNA gave D and trimming. For this sample the table gives under 250,000 clones, of which approximately 80% were detected only once. Clones ranked in the top ten supply roughly 8.7% of the sample.

The chain joins TRBV24-1 to TRBJ2-6, and 12 bases in between align with TRBD1. Sequenced material: peripheral blood. This TCR derives from a man over 45 with active or convalescent COVID-19. In nucleotides, the sequence is TGTGCCACCAGTTCAGGGACAGGGGGCTACCTCTCTGGGGCCAACGTCCTGACTTTC. This codes for CATSSGTGGYLSGANVLTF.